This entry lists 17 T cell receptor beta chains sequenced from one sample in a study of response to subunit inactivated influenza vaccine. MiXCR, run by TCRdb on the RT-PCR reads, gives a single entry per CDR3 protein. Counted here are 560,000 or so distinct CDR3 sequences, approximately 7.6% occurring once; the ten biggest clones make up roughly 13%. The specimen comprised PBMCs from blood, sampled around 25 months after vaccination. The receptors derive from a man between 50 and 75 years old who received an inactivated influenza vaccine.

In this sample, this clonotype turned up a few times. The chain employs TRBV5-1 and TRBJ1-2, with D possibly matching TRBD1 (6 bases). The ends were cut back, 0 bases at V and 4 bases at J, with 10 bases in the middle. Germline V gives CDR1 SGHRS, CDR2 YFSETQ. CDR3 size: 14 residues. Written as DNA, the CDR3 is TGCGCCAGCAGCTTGGGCGGGACATTCTATGGCTACACCTTC. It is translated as CASSLGGTFYGYTF.

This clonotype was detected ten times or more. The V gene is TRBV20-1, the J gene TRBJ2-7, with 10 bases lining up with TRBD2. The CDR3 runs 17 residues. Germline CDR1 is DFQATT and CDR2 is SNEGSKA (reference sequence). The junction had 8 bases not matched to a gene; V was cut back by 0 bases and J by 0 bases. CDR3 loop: CSARDQPSGRDSYEQYF. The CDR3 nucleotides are TGCAGTGCTAGAGATCAGCCTAGCGGGAGAGACTCCTACGAGCAGTACTTC.

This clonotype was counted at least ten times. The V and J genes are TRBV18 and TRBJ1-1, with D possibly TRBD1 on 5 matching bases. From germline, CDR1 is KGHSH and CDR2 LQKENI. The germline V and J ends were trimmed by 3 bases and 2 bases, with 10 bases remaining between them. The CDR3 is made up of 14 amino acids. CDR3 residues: CASSPRTQNTEAFF. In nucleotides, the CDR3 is TGTGCCAGCTCACCTAGGACACAAAACACTGAAGCTTTCTTT.

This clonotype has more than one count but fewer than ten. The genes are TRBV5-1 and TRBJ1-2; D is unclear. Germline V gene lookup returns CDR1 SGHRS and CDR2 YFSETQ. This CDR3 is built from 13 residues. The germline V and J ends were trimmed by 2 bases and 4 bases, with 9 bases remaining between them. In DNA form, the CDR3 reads TGCGCCAGCAGCTTACCAGAAGGCTATGGCTACACCTTC. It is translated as CASSLPEGYGYTF.

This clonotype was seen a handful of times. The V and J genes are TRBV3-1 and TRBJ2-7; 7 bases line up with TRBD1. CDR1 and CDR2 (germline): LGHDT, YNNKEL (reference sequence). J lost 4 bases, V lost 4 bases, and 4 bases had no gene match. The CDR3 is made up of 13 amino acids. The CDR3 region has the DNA TGTGCCAGCAGCCCGACAGGGATGTACGAGCAGTACTTC. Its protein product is CASSPTGMYEQYF.

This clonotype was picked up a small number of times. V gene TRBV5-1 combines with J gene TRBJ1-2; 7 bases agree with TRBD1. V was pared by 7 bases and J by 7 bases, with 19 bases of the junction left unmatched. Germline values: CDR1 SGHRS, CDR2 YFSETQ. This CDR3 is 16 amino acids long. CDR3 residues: CASRPGGARGERGYTF. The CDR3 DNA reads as TGCGCCAGCCGCCCAGGGGGGGCGCGTGGTGAACGTGGCTACACCTTC.

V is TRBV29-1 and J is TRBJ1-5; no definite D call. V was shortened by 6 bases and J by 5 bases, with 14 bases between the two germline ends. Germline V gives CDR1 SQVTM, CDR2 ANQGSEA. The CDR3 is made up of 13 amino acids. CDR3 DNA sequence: TGCAGCGTCGTTGCGGCACACGATCAGCCCCAGCATTTT. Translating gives CSVVAAHDQPQHF.

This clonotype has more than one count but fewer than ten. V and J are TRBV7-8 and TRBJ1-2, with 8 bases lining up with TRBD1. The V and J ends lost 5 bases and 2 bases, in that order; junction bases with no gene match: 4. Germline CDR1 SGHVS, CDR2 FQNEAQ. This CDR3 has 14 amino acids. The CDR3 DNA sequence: TGTGCCAGCAGCCAGACAGGGGCGAACTATGGCTACACCTTC. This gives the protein CASSQTGANYGYTF.

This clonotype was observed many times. CDR3 protein: CASSLGGSGTTLYEQYF. DNA of the CDR3: TGCGCCAGCAGCTTGGGTGGTAGCGGGACCACTCTGTACGAGCAGTACTTC. The chain carries TRBV5-1 and TRBJ2-7; 8 nucleotides match TRBD2. The length of the CDR3 is 17 residues. V lost 0 bases, J lost 4 bases, and 12 bases stayed unmatched. Germline CDR1 and CDR2: SGHRS and YFSETQ.

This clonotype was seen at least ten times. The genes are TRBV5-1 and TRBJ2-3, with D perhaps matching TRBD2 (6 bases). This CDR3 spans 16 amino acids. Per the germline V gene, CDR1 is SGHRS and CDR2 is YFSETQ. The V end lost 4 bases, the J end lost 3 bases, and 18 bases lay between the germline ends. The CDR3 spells CASSRTVGGRTDTQYF. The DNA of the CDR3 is TGCGCCAGCAGCCGCACGGTAGGAGGGAGGACAGATACGCAGTATTTT.

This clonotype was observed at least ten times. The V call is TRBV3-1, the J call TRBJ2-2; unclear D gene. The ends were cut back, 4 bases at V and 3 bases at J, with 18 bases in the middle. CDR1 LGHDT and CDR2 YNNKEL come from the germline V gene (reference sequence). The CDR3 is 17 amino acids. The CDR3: CASSPGSRSGYTGELFF. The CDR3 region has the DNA TGTGCCAGCAGCCCAGGATCCCGGTCTGGGTACACCGGGGAGCTGTTTTTT.

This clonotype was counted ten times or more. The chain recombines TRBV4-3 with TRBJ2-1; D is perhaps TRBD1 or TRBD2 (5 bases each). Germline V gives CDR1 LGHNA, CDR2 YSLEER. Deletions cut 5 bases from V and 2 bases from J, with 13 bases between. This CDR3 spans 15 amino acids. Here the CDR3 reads CASSRSRDPYNEQFF. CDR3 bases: TGCGCCAGCAGCAGGAGCAGGGACCCCTACAATGAGCAGTTCTTC.

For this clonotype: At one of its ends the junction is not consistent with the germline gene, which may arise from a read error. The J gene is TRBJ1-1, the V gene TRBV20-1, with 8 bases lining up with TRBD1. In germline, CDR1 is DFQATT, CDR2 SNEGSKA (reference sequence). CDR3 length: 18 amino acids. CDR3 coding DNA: TGCAGTGCTGGAGATATTAGGAAAGGCAGGGGGCTAAGGAGTGAAGCTTTCTTT. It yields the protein CSAGDIRKGRGLRSEAFF.

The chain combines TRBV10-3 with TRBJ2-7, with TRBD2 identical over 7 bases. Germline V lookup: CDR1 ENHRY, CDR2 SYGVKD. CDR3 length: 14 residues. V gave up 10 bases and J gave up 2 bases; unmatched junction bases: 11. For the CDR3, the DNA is TGTGCCACTGGGGAAGTGACTAGCCCCTACGAGCAGTACTTC. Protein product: CATGEVTSPYEQYF.

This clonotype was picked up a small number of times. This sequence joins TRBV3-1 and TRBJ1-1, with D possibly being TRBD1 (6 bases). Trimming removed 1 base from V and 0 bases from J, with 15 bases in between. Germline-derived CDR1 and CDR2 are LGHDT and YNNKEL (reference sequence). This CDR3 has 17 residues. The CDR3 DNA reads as TGTGCCAGCAGCCAAGTTTTAGGGGGAGGCATGAACACTGAAGCTTTCTTT. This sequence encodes CASSQVLGGGMNTEAFF.

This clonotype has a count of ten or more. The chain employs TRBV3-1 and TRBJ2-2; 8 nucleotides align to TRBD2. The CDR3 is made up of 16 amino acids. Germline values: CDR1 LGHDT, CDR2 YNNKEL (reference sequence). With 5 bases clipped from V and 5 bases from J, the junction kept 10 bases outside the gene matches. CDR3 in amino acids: CASSVSGGARTGELFF. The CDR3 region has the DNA TGTGCCAGCAGCGTAAGCGGGGGCGCGCGTACCGGGGAGCTGTTTTTT.

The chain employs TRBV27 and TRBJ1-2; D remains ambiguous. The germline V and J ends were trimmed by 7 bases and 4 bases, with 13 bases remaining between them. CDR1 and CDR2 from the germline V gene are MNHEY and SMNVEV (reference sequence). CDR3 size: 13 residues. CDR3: CASKKGGFYGYTF. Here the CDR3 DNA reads TGTGCCAGCAAAAAAGGCGGCTTCTATGGCTACACCTTC.